The 12 T cell receptor beta chains below come from one sample, sequenced in a study of beta chain features in type 1 diabetes. Study results and limitations: There was a moderate but significant shortening of TCRB CDR3s in all four CD4+ subsets of Type 1 diabetes patients.

Reverse transcription of all isolated RNA meant that expressed TCRB transcripts were sequenced. Assay used: immunoSEQ multiplex PCR; TCRdb lists only in-frame clones, some missing. This sample yields almost 350,000 clones, of which around 8.5% are seen a single time; around 1% belongs to the top ten. Their cognate antigens are unknown. The specimen was central memory CD4+ T cells from blood. Receptors were obtained from a man aged 25-40 years with type 1 diabetes.

This chain uses TRBV25-1 with TRBJ2-1; D perhaps matches TRBD1 (6 bases). The CDR3 runs 15 residues. Germline CDR1 and CDR2: MGHDK and SYGVNS. The ends were cut back, 6 bases at V and 6 bases at J, with 18 bases in the middle. CDR3 bases: TGTGCCAGCAGCATCGCAGGGGCCATGGGCAATGAGCAGTTCTTC. Translation gives CASSIAGAMGNEQFF.

The chain is built from TRBV9 and TRBJ1-1; no reliable D call. Trimming left V 7 bases short and J 1 base short, with 11 bases between. Looked up from germline, CDR1 is SGDLS and CDR2 is YYNGEE. This CDR3 is 13 amino acids long. CDR3 in amino acids: CASSGRPNTEAFF. CDR3 DNA: TGTGCCAGCTCTGGACGTCCGAACACTGAAGCTTTCTTT.

The chain uses TRBV6-5 and TRBJ2-3, with 9 bases matching TRBD2. CDR1 and CDR2 from the germline V gene are MNHEY and SVGAGI. With V trimmed by 6 bases and J by 5 bases, 9 bases remained unmatched. The CDR3 has 15 residues. The DNA of the CDR3 is TGTGCCAGCAGGATGGAAGCGGGGGGTGTAGATACGCAGTATTTT. Translating gives CASRMEAGGVDTQYF.

V gene TRBV28 combines with J gene TRBJ1-1; possible D gene TRBD1, 5 bases. Germline CDR1 MDHEN, CDR2 SYDVKM. The CDR3 covers 14 residues. The V gene lost 2 bases and the J gene lost 5 bases, with 12 bases spanning the gap. The CDR3 DNA reads TGTGCCAGCAGTTTAGAGGGGAGGTGGACTGAAGCTTTCTTT. This sequence encodes CASSLEGRWTEAFF.

The sample holds a few counts of this clone. Additional DNA sequences in this sample encode the identical CDR3. This rearrangement joins TRBV7-2 to TRBJ1-5, with D uncertain. CDR3 size: 12 residues. CDR1 SGHTA and CDR2 FQGNSA come from the germline V gene. Between the trimmed V and J ends, which lost 5 bases and 7 bases, there was a span of 9 bases. As DNA, the CDR3 is TGTGCCAGCAGCCCGTTTGGCCAGCCCCAGCATTTT. Translated, it gives CASSPFGQPQHF.

The rearrangement joins TRBV9 to TRBJ1-2; a possible D gene is TRBD1 (5 bases). V was clipped by 3 bases and J by 8 bases, with 20 bases between them. Per the germline V gene, CDR1 is SGDLS and CDR2 is YYNGEE. The CDR3 consists of 15 residues. The CDR3 nucleotides read TGTGCCAGCAGCGCGAGAGGCACAGGATTCGGGGGCTACACCTTC. This gives the protein CASSARGTGFGGYTF.

This clone was counted only a few times. The chain recombines TRBV4-3 with TRBJ2-5; D is uncertain. CDR1 and CDR2 from the germline V gene are LGHNA and YSLEER. CDR3 length: 13 residues. V gave up 2 bases and J gave up 5 bases, with 9 bases separating them. CDR3 DNA sequence: TGCGCCAGCAGCCAAAATGCAGAGGAGACCCAGTACTTC. This encodes CASSQNAEETQYF.

This clone occurred a few times. The chain employs TRBV29-1 and TRBJ2-7; D is possibly TRBD2 (5 bases). V was cut by 4 bases and J by 1 base, with 11 bases left in between. The CDR3 covers 13 residues. Germline V lookup: CDR1 SQVTM, CDR2 ANQGSEA. Here the CDR3 reads CSVVIEGSYEQYF. The DNA of the CDR3 is TGCAGCGTTGTTATAGAGGGATCCTACGAGCAGTACTTC.

The V call is TRBV5-1, the J call TRBJ1-1, with D tentatively TRBD1 (5 bases). CDR3 length: 14 amino acids. Trimming shortened V by 4 bases and J by 5 bases, and 15 bases separated the two germline ends. CDR1 and CDR2 (germline): SGHRS, YFSETQ. This chain's CDR3 is CASSRSGGLTEAFF. Here the CDR3 DNA reads TGCGCCAGCAGCCGTTCCGGGGGATTGACTGAAGCTTTCTTT.

Only a few counts were recorded for this clone. Distinct nucleotide sequences in the sample also encode this CDR3. The V gene is TRBV19, the J gene TRBJ1-1; a weak D match, TRBD1 (5 bases). This CDR3 is built from 13 residues. Germline loops: CDR1 LNHDA, CDR2 SQIVND (reference sequence). V was cut by 4 bases and J by 0 bases, with 6 bases left in between. CDR3 region: CASSRTLNTEAFF. DNA of the CDR3: TGTGCCAGTAGTAGGACACTGAACACTGAAGCTTTCTTT.

The chain joins TRBV7-9 to TRBJ2-5; TRBD2 agrees at 9 bases. The CDR3 extends over 13 amino acids. Germline assignment: CDR1 SEHNR and CDR2 FQNEAQ (reference sequence). Trimming took 7 bases from V and 5 from J; bases not matched to a gene: 5. DNA for the CDR3: TGTGCCAGCAACGCCGCGGGAGGGGAGACCCAGTACTTC. Its protein is CASNAAGGETQYF. Full variable domain (missing parts from reference TRBV7-9 and TRBJ2-5): DTGVSQNPRHKITKRGQNVTFRCDPISEHNRLYWYRQTLGQGPEFLTYFQNEAQLEKSRLLSDRFSAERPKGSFSTLEIQRTEQGDSAMYLCASNAAGGETQYFGPGTRLLVL.

This clone has a handful of counts. This chain uses TRBV19 with TRBJ1-5, with a weak D call TRBD1 (5 bases). Germline V lookup: CDR1 LNHDA, CDR2 SQIVND (reference sequence). V lost 8 bases and J 3 bases, leaving 14 bases between the germline ends. The CDR3 spans 14 residues. CDR3 residues: CASCQGYDNQPQHF. The CDR3 bases are TGTGCCAGTTGCCAGGGCTATGACAATCAGCCCCAGCATTTT.